This T cell receptor beta chain came from a study of blood T cell repertoires in COVID-19. Original methodology: Amplifying reference gene primers gave estimates of nucleated cell counts. Some clones are missing from TCRdb's copy, which holds only in-frame ones; the method was immunoSEQ multiplex PCR. V and J calls and clone size are given by that table; D and trimming were obtained from the DNA. The sample shows around 150,000 clones, about 80% of them seen only once. CDR3 length: 13 residues. V lost 4 bases and J 5 bases, leaving 11 bases between the germline ends. The specimen was peripheral blood. The source of this sequence is a man between 45 and 60 years old with acute or convalescent COVID-19. V gene TRBV12-3 or TRBV12-4 combines with J gene TRBJ1-1, with D perhaps TRBD1 (5 bases). The CDR3 protein is CASSWGGNTEAFF. The CDR3, as DNA: TGTGCCAGCAGTTGGGGCGGGAATACTGAAGCTTTCTTT.